The 16 T cell receptor beta chains below all came from one sample that was sequenced in a study of shared clonotypes between healthy human individuals. CD45RO negativity and positive selection for CCR7 defined naive CD8 cells, a population that excluded terminally differentiated effector memory CD45RA+ cells. This table comes from immunoSEQ multiplex PCR, and its TCRdb copy is limited to in-frame clones, with some not included. The profile shows 700,000 to 950,000 clones, roughly 96% of them singletons. Sequenced: naive CD8+ T cells sorted from blood. The receptors shown here come from a man between 25 and 39 years old in good health.

The V call is TRBV4-1, the J call TRBJ2-7, with unresolved D. The CDR3 runs to 13 residues. Germline CDR1 is MGHRA and CDR2 is YSYEKL. Trimming stripped 2 bases from V and 2 bases from J, with 7 bases between. CDR3 DNA sequence: TGCGCCAGCAGCCAATTCTTGACCTACGAGCAGTACTTC. Its translation is CASSQFLTYEQYF.

J is TRBJ2-5 and V is TRBV14, with a possible D match to TRBD2 (6 bases). Germline CDR1 reads SGHDN; CDR2 reads FVKESK. The V end was cut by 3 bases, the J end by 5 bases, with 16 bases between. The CDR3 has 15 residues. The CDR3 sequence: CASSQFIGSGETQYF. The CDR3 coding sequence is TGTGCCAGCAGCCAGTTCATCGGGAGCGGGGAGACCCAGTACTTC. Filled out from reference TRBV14 and TRBJ2-5, the complete variable domain reads EAGVTQFPSHSVIEKGQTVTLRCDPISGHDNLYWYRRVMGKEIKFLLHFVKESKQDESGMPNNRFLAERTGGTYSTLKVQPAELEDSGVYFCASSQFIGSGETQYFGPGTRLLVL.

The V and J genes are TRBV29-1 and TRBJ1-2; TRBD1 matches 8 bases. CDR3 length: 16 amino acids. The ends lost 6 bases at V and 4 bases at J; junction bases unmatched: 16. The germline V gene has CDR1 SQVTM and CDR2 ANQGSEA. CDR3 amino acids: CSVRIVNRGEGYGYTF. The CDR3 DNA reads TGCAGCGTCAGGATCGTTAACAGGGGGGAGGGCTATGGCTACACCTTC. Variable domain in full (rest from reference TRBV29-1 and TRBJ1-2): SAVISQKPSRDICQRGTSLTIQCQVDSQVTMMFWYRQQPGQSLTLIATANQGSEATYESGFVIDKFPISRPNLTFSTLTVSNMSPEDSSIYLCSVRIVNRGEGYGYTFGSGTRLTVV.

This chain connects TRBV29-1 to TRBJ2-7; TRBD2 might be the D (6 bases). Germline CDR1 is SQVTM and CDR2 is ANQGSEA. The CDR3 totals 15 residues. V was pared by 4 bases and J by 3 bases, with 19 bases between. The CDR3 loop reads CSVVVRELYNYEQYF. The CDR3 nucleotides are TGCAGCGTTGTTGTGCGGGAACTTTACAACTACGAGCAGTACTTC.

Comments on this clone: Other DNA sequences in the sample encode the same CDR3. The chain recombines TRBV11-2 with TRBJ1-1, with 7 bases aligning to TRBD1. Trimming took 5 bases from V and 3 from J; bases not matched to a gene: 3. Germline values: CDR1 SGHAT, CDR2 FQNNGV. The CDR3 has 13 amino acids. The CDR3: CASSRQGYTEAFF. DNA of the CDR3: TGTGCCAGCAGCAGACAGGGTTACACTGAAGCTTTCTTT.

The chain is built from TRBV14 and TRBJ2-7, with TRBD1 identical over 9 bases. The germline V gene encodes CDR1 SGHDN and CDR2 FVKESK. This CDR3 region has 14 residues. V lost 6 bases, J lost 6 bases, and 9 bases stayed unmatched. The CDR3 DNA reads as TGTGCCAGCAGTTTAGGACAGGGGTTCTCCGAGCAGTACTTC. Protein sequence: CASSLGQGFSEQYF.

The rearrangement links TRBV6-1 to TRBJ1-1; no clear D gene. The germline V and J ends were trimmed by 6 bases and 6 bases, with 11 bases remaining between them. Germline loops: CDR1 MNHNS, CDR2 SASEGT. The CDR3 contains 12 residues. The CDR3 here is CASRHSGAEAFF. The CDR3 region has the DNA TGTGCCAGCAGACACTCTGGGGCTGAAGCTTTCTTT.

The chain is built from TRBV5-4 and TRBJ2-7; D may be TRBD1 (6 bases). Germline CDR1 SGHNT, CDR2 YYREEE (reference sequence). The CDR3 contains 15 residues. The germline V and J ends were trimmed by 0 bases and 6 bases, with 16 bases remaining between them. As DNA, the CDR3 is TGTGCCAGCAGCTTGGGAGTGACAGGCGGTCTCGAGCAGTACTTC. Translation: CASSLGVTGGLEQYF. Combining the CDR3 with reference TRBV5-4 and TRBJ2-7 gives the whole variable domain ETGVTQSPTHLIKTRGQQVTLRCSSQSGHNTVSWYQQALGQGPQFIFQYYREEENGRGNFPPRFSGLQFPNYSSELNVNALELDDSALYLCASSLGVTGGLEQYFGPGTRLTVT.

The CDR3, as DNA: TGTGCCAGCAGTGAATTGGAGGAGCTAATTTACGAGCAGTACTTC. As protein: CASSELEELIYEQYF. This rearrangement joins TRBV2 to TRBJ2-7; the D gene is possibly TRBD2 (5 bases). V was cut by 2 bases and J by 4 bases, with 15 bases left in between. This CDR3 region has 15 residues. Germline assignment: CDR1 SNHLY and CDR2 FYNNEI.

This clone was seen a single time. The rearrangement links TRBV10-3 to TRBJ1-1, with D perhaps matching TRBD1 (6 bases). Trimming stripped 0 bases from V and 4 bases from J, with 21 bases between. The CDR3 runs to 18 residues. CDR1 and CDR2 from the germline V gene are ENHRY and SYGVKD. CDR3 region: CAISESFWQGSASTEAFF. CDR3 nucleotide sequence: TGTGCCATCAGTGAGTCGTTTTGGCAGGGGTCGGCGTCCACTGAAGCTTTCTTT.

The V and J genes are TRBV6-5 and TRBJ2-7; 10 nucleotides agree with TRBD2. Per germline, CDR1 MNHEY and CDR2 SVGAGI. J lost 3 bases, V lost 6 bases, and 8 bases had no gene match. The CDR3 has 15 residues. The CDR3 region is CASSDASGGIYEQYF. CDR3 coding DNA: TGTGCCAGCAGCGATGCTAGCGGGGGAATCTACGAGCAGTACTTC.

There are a few counts of this clone. CDR3 sequence reads: CASRLSRLAEDNEQFF. The CDR3 DNA sequence: TGTGCAAGTCGCTTAAGTCGACTAGCGGAAGACAATGAGCAGTTCTTC. The chain has TRBV12-2 and TRBJ2-1; the table's D gene call, TRBD2, was not cross checked with the DNA. TRBV12-2 counts as a pseudogene. The CDR3 is made up of 16 amino acids.

The chain uses TRBV25-1 and TRBJ2-2, with D possibly being TRBD2 (5 bases). The germline V and J ends were trimmed by 1 base and 4 bases, with 7 bases remaining between them. This CDR3 spans 14 amino acids. The germline V gene encodes CDR1 MGHDK and CDR2 SYGVNS. The CDR3 nucleotides are TGTGCCAGCAGTGAATTAGGGAGCACCGGGGAGCTGTTTTTT. It specifies CASSELGSTGELFF.

The gene calls are TRBV18 and TRBJ2-5, with D possibly called TRBD1 or TRBD2 (5 bases each). The V and J ends lost 6 bases and 3 bases respectively, with 14 bases between them. Looked up from germline, CDR1 is KGHSH and CDR2 is LQKENI. The CDR3 extends over 14 amino acids. The CDR3 region is CASSFLGEKETQYF. CDR3 in DNA: TGTGCCAGCTCGTTTCTAGGGGAGAAAGAGACCCAGTACTTC.

This clone was observed a few times. This chain joins TRBV6-5 and TRBJ2-1, with D possibly called TRBD1 or TRBD2 (5 bases each). The germline CDR1 and CDR2 sequences are MNHEY and SVGAGI. Trimming pared 2 bases from V and 4 bases from J, leaving 12 bases between. The CDR3 is 15 amino acids. CDR3 nucleotide sequence: TGTGCCAGCAGTTACCGGGACGTGAGTTACAATGAGCAGTTCTTC. Its translation: CASSYRDVSYNEQFF.

The genes are TRBV11-3 and TRBJ2-6, with D hard to call. The CDR3 is 15 residues long. V dropped 5 bases and J dropped 0 bases, with 8 bases sitting between them. Looked up from germline, CDR1 is SGHNT and CDR2 is YENEEA. For the CDR3, the DNA is TGTGCCAGCAGCCCCCAGCACTCTGGGGCCAACGTCCTGACTTTC. Amino acid sequence: CASSPQHSGANVLTF.